Listed here are 4 T cell receptor beta chains from one sample, sequenced in a study of blood T cell repertoires in COVID-19. The data were produced by immunoSEQ multiplex PCR, yet TCRdb's version contains in-frame clones alone and is incomplete. The repertoire includes about half a million clones, approximately 83% of them detected once, and 3.2% sits in the top ten. The specimen was peripheral blood. These receptors were taken from a human donor in a cohort sampled during active COVID-19.

This clone was observed a handful of times. CDR3 bases: TGTGCCAGTAGTGTTCTCGGGGTGAGGGGCTACACCTTC. It specifies CASSVLGVRGYTF. J is TRBJ1-2 and V is TRBV19; D unclear. The V gene lost 5 bases and the J gene lost 8 bases, with 15 bases spanning the gap. CDR3 length: 13 amino acids. Looked up from germline, CDR1 is LNHDA and CDR2 is SQIVND (reference sequence).

This sequence joins TRBV28 and TRBJ1-3, with D possibly being TRBD1 (6 bases). V was pared by 8 bases and J by 3 bases, with 14 bases between. The length of the CDR3 is 14 residues. In germline, CDR1 is MDHEN, CDR2 SYDVKM. The CDR3 region is CASGLRGFGNTIYF. For the CDR3, the DNA is TGTGCCAGCGGACTCAGGGGCTTTGGAAACACCATATATTTT.

The rearrangement joins TRBV6-1 to TRBJ2-7; tentatively, D is TRBD2 (6 bases). V dropped 2 bases and J dropped 4 bases, with 12 bases sitting between them. This CDR3 contains 14 residues. CDR1 MNHNS and CDR2 SASEGT come from the germline V gene. The CDR3 is CASSEYGTLYEQYF. The CDR3 DNA is TGTGCCAGCAGTGAATACGGGACTCTTTACGAGCAGTACTTC.

A note on this clone: The sample carries other DNA sequences with the same CDR3. V usage is TRBV3-1 (or the pseudogene TRBV3-2) and J usage is TRBJ1-3; no reliable D call. The germline V and J ends were trimmed by 6 bases and 0 bases, with 6 bases remaining between them. The CDR3 is made up of 13 amino acids. Germline V gene data show CDR1 as LGHDT and CDR2 as YNNKEL (reference sequence). CDR3 nucleotides: TGTGCCAGCAGTAGAAGCTCTGGAAACACCATATATTTT. Amino acids: CASSRSSGNTIYF.